The clone carrying this T cell receptor beta chain was detected a few times. CDR1 is SGHRS and CDR2 is YFSETQ in the germline V gene. V shed 4 bases, J shed 2 bases, and the junction held 3 bases outside the gene matches. This CDR3 has 13 amino acids. These data belong to a study of shared clonotypes between healthy human individuals. TCRdb's table, derived via immunoSEQ multiplex PCR, lists solely in-frame clones and lacks some. The sample holds approximately 740,000 clones, under 80% seen once. This chain links TRBV5-1 with TRBJ2-7; 7 bases map to TRBD1. The sequence was obtained from a woman aged 25 to 45 in good health. The sequenced sample was memory CD4+ T cells sorted from blood. Subset given: CD45RA-negative fraction. The CDR3 reads CASSIDRAYEQYF. The CDR3, as DNA: TGCGCCAGCAGCATAGACAGGGCCTACGAGCAGTACTTC.